The source of this T cell receptor beta chain is a study of T cells in Graves' hyperthyroidism and ophthalmopathy. On the study more broadly: Peripheral blood sampling occurred at initial diagnosis, before any treatment. General observations from the study: The model made its ophthalmopathy prediction, and onset followed a median around 6.9 months later.

Amplification targeted TCR beta CDR3 regions from RNA transcripts. When the TCR CDR3 underwent first-round RT-PCR, the HTBI primer set was used. TCRdb re-called the multiplex PCR reads through MiXCR, storing one row per CDR3 protein. The table shows a few hundred thousand distinct CDR3 sequences, with more than 15% occurring only once. Source material for PBMCs was more than 7.5 ml fresh peripheral blood. V shed 3 bases and J shed 7 bases, with 10 bases lying between them. The CDR3 covers 13 residues. Germline CDR1 MDHEN, CDR2 SYDVKM. This clonotype was recorded at least ten times. Its antigen remains unknown.

The sequencing input was blood. V is TRBV28 and J is TRBJ1-5, with D unclear. The TCR originated in a woman aged 18-35 years with Graves' hyperthyroidism. The CDR3 DNA reads as TGTGCCAGCAGTTTTGGGCGGGAACAGCCCCAGCATTTT. This translates into CASSFGREQPQHF.